What follows are 12 T cell receptor beta chains derived from one specimen sequenced in a study of cytomegalovirus exposure and HLA in healthy donors. The study ran its PCR with 60 Vbeta and 13 Jbeta primers. Clones were read by immunoSEQ multiplex PCR, and TCRdb kept only the in-frame ones, dropping some. The sample includes around 110,000 clones, over 60% seen only once; the top ten take 4% to 5.5%. The sequenced sample was PBMCs. The receptors shown here come from a young man in good health and CMV-seropositive.

The chain carries TRBV6-5 and TRBJ1-1; possibly TRBD1 for D (5 bases). CDR1 and CDR2 from the germline V gene are MNHEY and SVGAGI. This CDR3 has 14 residues. V dropped 5 bases and J dropped 7 bases, with 17 bases sitting between them. This CDR3 is CASSVGHHEDEAFF. The CDR3 nucleotides read TGTGCCAGCAGTGTTGGACACCATGAGGATGAAGCTTTCTTT.

The chain has TRBV6-4 and TRBJ2-3; 10 bases fit TRBD1. J was trimmed by 4 bases and V by 2 bases; bases with no gene match: 3. The germline gives CDR1 MRHNA, CDR2 SNTAGT. This CDR3 region has 15 residues. CDR3 DNA sequence: TGTGCCAGCAGTGACGGACAGGGGGATTCAGATACGCAGTATTTT. Translation: CASSDGQGDSDTQYF.

The chain employs TRBV5-6 and TRBJ2-2, with D possibly matching TRBD2 (6 bases). This CDR3 comprises 13 residues. Germline values: CDR1 SGHDT, CDR2 YYEEEE. The V end was cut by 4 bases, the J end by 7 bases, with 11 bases between. DNA of the CDR3: TGTGCCAGCAGCGTCTTTAGCGGCGGGGAGCTGTTTTTT. Encoded protein: CASSVFSGGELFF.

The chain recombines TRBV7-2 with TRBJ2-7, with 13 bases identical to TRBD2. The CDR3 length is 18 residues. Germline loops: CDR1 SGHTA, CDR2 FQGNSA. Trimming took 5 bases from V and 1 from J; bases not matched to a gene: 11. The CDR3, as DNA: TGTGCCAGCAGCCCGCCGCCAATACTAGCGGGAGGGTCCTACGAGCAGTACTTC. Protein product: CASSPPPILAGGSYEQYF.

This sequence joins TRBV7-9 and TRBJ1-1; 7 nucleotides agree with TRBD1. Germline V gene lookup returns CDR1 SEHNR and CDR2 FQNEAQ (reference sequence). The CDR3 extends over 14 amino acids. The trim removed 2 bases at V and 4 bases at J, leaving 4 bases unmatched. The CDR3 DNA reads TGTGCCAGCAGCTTAATGACAGGGTCCACTGAAGCTTTCTTT. Its translation: CASSLMTGSTEAFF.

The chain uses TRBV6-1 and TRBJ2-3; maybe TRBD2 (6 bases). Germline V gene sequence: CDR1 MNHNS, CDR2 SASEGT. This CDR3 has 14 residues. V lost 6 bases, J lost 6 bases, and 16 bases lay in between. The CDR3 coding sequence is TGTGCCAGCAGAATGGGCAGGGAGGCCGATACGCAGTATTTT. Protein: CASRMGREADTQYF.

This clone was observed a few times. This chain joins TRBV6-4 and TRBJ2-1, with 12 nucleotides matching TRBD1. The germline gives CDR1 MRHNA, CDR2 SNTAGT. The length of the CDR3 is 14 residues. Losses at the gene ends were 6 bases for V and 10 bases for J; bases not matched to a gene: 7. The CDR3 DNA reads as TGTGCCAGCAGCGCGGGACAGGGGGCATACGAGCAGTTCTTC. Translation: CASSAGQGAYEQFF.

The chain links TRBV5-6 to TRBJ2-3; 12 bases line up with TRBD2. CDR1 SGHDT and CDR2 YYEEEE come from the germline V gene. CDR3 length: 16 amino acids. After removal of 2 bases from V and 3 bases from J, the junction contained 4 bases not matched to a gene. The CDR3 region is CASSFETSGGTDTQYF. The CDR3 bases are TGTGCCAGCAGCTTCGAGACTAGCGGGGGAACAGATACGCAGTATTTT.

The chain carries TRBV11-3 and TRBJ2-5, with 8 bases lining up with TRBD1. CDR1 is SGHNT, CDR2 YENEEA, per germline. This CDR3 is built from 14 residues. V lost 1 base to trimming and J lost 5 bases; unmatched junction nucleotides: 3. This chain's CDR3 is CASSLGQGRETQYF. Here the CDR3 DNA reads TGTGCCAGCAGCTTAGGACAGGGGAGGGAGACCCAGTACTTC.

The chain employs TRBV5-4 and TRBJ2-5, with D uncertain. The last part of the DNA fits TRBJ2-7 better; the J call may be wrong. Germline CDR1 SGHNT, CDR2 YYREEE (reference sequence). The CDR3 is 14 amino acids. In nucleotides, the CDR3 is TGTGCCAGCAGCCTGGGTATTCCGAGCTCCGAGCAGTACTTC. This encodes CASSLGIPSSEQYF.

V usage is TRBV28 and J usage is TRBJ1-5, with TRBD1 matching 8 bases. Germline V gene data show CDR1 as MDHEN and CDR2 as SYDVKM. The V gene end was trimmed by 7 bases and the J gene end by 6 bases; junction bases not matched to a gene: 17. This CDR3 contains 17 residues. CDR3 nucleotide sequence: TGTGCCAGCAAGTCAGGACAGGGTCCTTCAGGCGGTCAGCCCCAGCATTTT. Its translation: CASKSGQGPSGGQPQHF.

The CDR3 DNA is TGTGCCAGCAGTGAAACAGAAAGCAATCAGCCCCAGCATTTT. Translation gives CASSETESNQPQHF. This rearrangement joins TRBV2 to TRBJ1-5; D gene uncertain. The CDR3 has 14 residues. Germline values: CDR1 SNHLY, CDR2 FYNNEI. V lost 2 bases and J 1 base, leaving 6 bases between the germline ends.